Listed below are T cell receptor beta chains from one sample, sequenced in a study of T cell changes during pregnancy in multiple sclerosis. This table comes from immunoSEQ multiplex PCR, and its TCRdb copy is limited to in-frame clones, with some not included. The table lists tens of thousands of clones, approximately 90% of them singletons. This sample comprised peripheral blood, obtained before pregnancy. The receptors here all came from a female donor with multiple sclerosis, enrolled in a pregnancy study. Each CDR3 is given with its conserved first and last residue. The D gene is left open where the match is weak. Some rows mark clone size as missing; the rest say once, few, many or name a class of expanded clone.

cdr3_length: 14
v_call: TRBV7-9
j_call: TRBJ1-6
clone_size: .
d_call: .
cdr3_aa: CASSRDSDNSPLHF
cdr3_nt: TGTGCCAGCAGTCGGGACTCTGATAATTCACCCCTCCACTTT

cdr3_length: 14
v_call: TRBV5-4
j_call: TRBJ1-1
clone_size: .
d_call: TRBD1
cdr3_aa: CASSLGQVNTEAFF
cdr3_nt: TGTGCCAGCAGCCTGGGACAGGTGAACACTGAAGCTTTCTTT

cdr3_length: 18
v_call: TRBV11-2
j_call: TRBJ2-2
clone_size: .
d_call: TRBD2
cdr3_aa: CASSLRLAGGLKTGELFF
cdr3_nt: TGTGCCAGCAGCTTAAGACTAGCGGGAGGGCTAAAGACCGGGGAGCTGTTTTTT

cdr3_length: 18
v_call: TRBV7-6
j_call: TRBJ2-3
clone_size: .
d_call: TRBD2
cdr3_aa: CASSSLIGLAGRTDTQYF
cdr3_nt: TGTGCCAGCAGCTCCCTAATTGGGCTAGCGGGACGCACAGATACGCAGTATTTT

cdr3_length: 16
v_call: TRBV7-3
j_call: TRBJ2-2
clone_size: once
d_call: TRBD2
cdr3_aa: CASSPLAGGPPGELFF
cdr3_nt: TGTGCCAGCAGCCCGCTAGCGGGGGGGCCGCCCGGGGAGCTGTTTTTT

cdr3_length: 13
v_call: TRBV2
j_call: TRBJ2-1
clone_size: once
d_call: .
cdr3_aa: CASNKRVNNEQFF
cdr3_nt: TGTGCCAGCAACAAGCGGGTAAACAATGAGCAGTTCTTC

cdr3_length: 13
v_call: TRBV5-1
j_call: TRBJ1-4
clone_size: .
d_call: .
cdr3_aa: CASSRGSQEKLFF
cdr3_nt: TGCGCCAGCAGCCGAGGGTCTCAAGAAAAACTGTTTTTT

cdr3_length: 15
v_call: TRBV10-3
j_call: TRBJ1-1
clone_size: .
d_call: TRBD1
cdr3_aa: CAISPTGQGAPEAFF
cdr3_nt: TGTGCCATCAGCCCTACCGGACAGGGGGCCCCTGAAGCTTTCTTT

cdr3_length: 11
v_call: TRBV10-3
j_call: TRBJ1-1
clone_size: .
d_call: .
cdr3_aa: CAIAGNTEAFF
cdr3_nt: TGTGCCATAGCGGGAAACACTGAAGCTTTCTTT

cdr3_length: 13
v_call: TRBV19
j_call: TRBJ1-1
clone_size: once
d_call: .
cdr3_aa: CASSTTVSSEAFF
cdr3_nt: TGTGCCAGTAGTACCACAGTTTCTTCTGAAGCTTTCTTT

cdr3_length: 16
v_call: TRBV5-1
j_call: TRBJ2-7
clone_size: .
d_call: TRBD2
cdr3_aa: CASSLGGSGSSYEQYF
cdr3_nt: TGCGCCAGCAGCTTGGGGGGTAGCGGGAGTTCCTACGAGCAGTACTTC

cdr3_length: 16
v_call: TRBV9
j_call: TRBJ1-6
clone_size: .
d_call: .
cdr3_aa: CASSVDEGSYNSPLHF
cdr3_nt: TGTGCCAGCAGCGTAGATGAGGGTTCCTATAATTCACCCCTCCACTTT

cdr3_length: 16
v_call: TRBV6-5
j_call: TRBJ1-1
clone_size: .
d_call: .
cdr3_aa: CASSSRSQGRGTEAFF
cdr3_nt: TGTGCCAGCAGTTCTCGGTCGCAGGGGCGCGGCACTGAAGCTTTCTTT

cdr3_length: 16
v_call: TRBV10-3
j_call: TRBJ1-4
clone_size: .
d_call: .
cdr3_aa: CAISDGTLGPNEKLFF
cdr3_nt: TGTGCCATCAGTGACGGGACATTAGGCCCAAATGAAAAACTGTTTTTT

cdr3_length: 14
v_call: TRBV5-1
j_call: TRBJ2-2
clone_size: .
d_call: .
cdr3_aa: CASIAGGVPGELFF
cdr3_nt: TGCGCCAGCATCGCCGGCGGGGTCCCCGGGGAGCTGTTTTTT

cdr3_length: 15
v_call: TRBV19
j_call: TRBJ2-1
clone_size: .
d_call: .
cdr3_aa: CASTPGTSWDNEQFF
cdr3_nt: TGTGCCAGTACCCCAGGCACTAGCTGGGACAATGAGCAGTTCTTC

cdr3_length: 14
v_call: TRBV27
j_call: TRBJ2-7
clone_size: .
d_call: .
cdr3_aa: CASSTSRGTYEQYF
cdr3_nt: TGTGCCAGCAGTACTTCCAGGGGTACCTACGAGCAGTACTTC

cdr3_length: 15
v_call: TRBV7-7
j_call: TRBJ2-1
clone_size: .
d_call: TRBD2
cdr3_aa: CASSPRTSGDNEQFF
cdr3_nt: TGTGCCAGCAGCCCAAGGACTAGCGGGGACAATGAGCAGTTCTTC

cdr3_length: 15
v_call: TRBV19
j_call: TRBJ2-2
clone_size: once
d_call: .
cdr3_aa: CASSITLGGTGELFF
cdr3_nt: TGTGCCAGTAGTATAACCCTCGGAGGGACCGGGGAGCTGTTTTTT

cdr3_length: 15
v_call: TRBV6-1
j_call: TRBJ1-2
clone_size: .
d_call: .
cdr3_aa: CASSESQITLYGYTF
cdr3_nt: TGTGCCAGCAGTGAATCTCAGATTACCCTCTATGGCTACACCTTC

cdr3_length: 16
v_call: TRBV25-1
j_call: TRBJ2-1
clone_size: .
d_call: TRBD1
cdr3_aa: CASSEAGQGARNEQFF
cdr3_nt: TGTGCCAGCAGTGAAGCCGGACAGGGGGCAAGAAATGAGCAGTTCTTC

cdr3_length: 13
v_call: TRBV4-3
j_call: TRBJ1-1
clone_size: few
d_call: .
cdr3_aa: CASSFTGFTEAFF
cdr3_nt: TGCGCCAGCAGTTTCACAGGGTTCACTGAAGCTTTCTTT

cdr3_length: 15
v_call: TRBV6-6
j_call: TRBJ1-5
clone_size: .
d_call: .
cdr3_aa: CASSRGTFGNQPQHF
cdr3_nt: TGTGCCAGCAGCCGTGGGACATTTGGCAATCAGCCCCAGCATTTT

cdr3_length: 14
v_call: TRBV27
j_call: TRBJ2-2
clone_size: .
d_call: .
cdr3_aa: CASTWLGHTGELFF
cdr3_nt: TGTGCCAGCACCTGGCTGGGCCACACCGGGGAGCTGTTTTTT

cdr3_length: 14
v_call: TRBV6-1
j_call: TRBJ2-7
clone_size: .
d_call: TRBD1
cdr3_aa: CASRNPGQGYEQYF
cdr3_nt: TGTGCCAGCAGGAATCCGGGACAGGGCTACGAGCAGTACTTC

cdr3_length: 10
v_call: TRBV25-1
j_call: TRBJ1-3
clone_size: few
d_call: .
cdr3_aa: CASSADTIYF
cdr3_nt: TGTGCCAGCAGTGCTGACACCATATATTTT

cdr3_length: 14
v_call: TRBV6-5
j_call: TRBJ2-5
clone_size: .
d_call: TRBD1
cdr3_aa: CASSTPTGGETQYF
cdr3_nt: TGTGCCAGCAGTACCCCGACAGGGGGGGAGACCCAGTACTTC

cdr3_length: 16
v_call: TRBV11-2
j_call: TRBJ1-4
clone_size: once
d_call: .
cdr3_aa: CASSLDSGLTPGGLFF
cdr3_nt: TGTGCCAGCAGCTTAGATTCTGGGCTCACCCCCGGGGGACTGTTTTTT

cdr3_length: 13
v_call: TRBV7-9
j_call: TRBJ1-2
clone_size: .
d_call: TRBD1
cdr3_aa: CASRGRGLHGYTF
cdr3_nt: TGTGCCAGCAGGGGCAGGGGGCTTCATGGCTACACCTTC

cdr3_length: 15
v_call: TRBV27
j_call: TRBJ1-3
clone_size: .
d_call: TRBD1
cdr3_aa: CASSSGQDPGNTIYF
cdr3_nt: TGTGCCAGCAGTTCGGGACAGGATCCTGGAAACACCATATATTTT

cdr3_length: 14
v_call: TRBV6-5
j_call: TRBJ2-5
clone_size: .
d_call: TRBD2
cdr3_aa: CASRRAGGWETQYF
cdr3_nt: TGTGCCAGCAGGCGGGCGGGGGGATGGGAGACCCAGTACTTC

cdr3_length: 14
v_call: TRBV7-9
j_call: TRBJ1-5
clone_size: .
d_call: TRBD1
cdr3_aa: CASSLSTGDQPQHF
cdr3_nt: TGTGCCAGCAGCCTATCGACAGGGGATCAGCCCCAGCATTTT

cdr3_length: 13
v_call: TRBV7-3
j_call: TRBJ1-5
clone_size: .
d_call: TRBD1
cdr3_aa: CASSAQGNQPQHF
cdr3_nt: TGTGCCAGCAGCGCACAGGGGAACCAGCCCCAGCATTTT

cdr3_length: 13
v_call: TRBV13
j_call: TRBJ2-1
clone_size: .
d_call: .
cdr3_aa: CASSFDRYNEQFF
cdr3_nt: TGTGCCAGCAGCTTCGACAGGTACAATGAGCAGTTCTTC

cdr3_length: 13
v_call: TRBV7-3
j_call: TRBJ2-5
clone_size: few
d_call: TRBD1
cdr3_aa: CASSLDRVETQYF
cdr3_nt: TGTGCCAGCAGCTTAGACAGGGTGGAGACCCAGTACTTC

cdr3_length: 13
v_call: TRBV19
j_call: TRBJ2-3
clone_size: .
d_call: TRBD1
cdr3_aa: CASSMDRGDTQYF
cdr3_nt: TGTGCCAGTAGTATGGACAGGGGGGATACGCAGTATTTT

cdr3_length: 13
v_call: TRBV19
j_call: TRBJ2-7
clone_size: .
d_call: .
cdr3_aa: CASSSWGVDEQYF
cdr3_nt: TGTGCCAGTAGTTCTTGGGGGGTCGACGAGCAGTACTTC

cdr3_length: 16
v_call: TRBV4-2
j_call: TRBJ1-2
clone_size: .
d_call: .
cdr3_aa: CASSQEGVGFSYGYTF
cdr3_nt: TGTGCCAGCAGCCAAGAGGGAGTAGGGTTTTCCTATGGCTACACCTTC

cdr3_length: 15
v_call: TRBV19
j_call: TRBJ1-6
clone_size: .
d_call: TRBD1
cdr3_aa: CASSLGTVLNSPLHF
cdr3_nt: TGTGCCAGTAGTCTTGGGACAGTTCTTAATTCACCCCTCCACTTT

cdr3_length: 15
v_call: TRBV6-6
j_call: TRBJ2-3
clone_size: .
d_call: .
cdr3_aa: CASSHRGGGTDTQYF
cdr3_nt: TGTGCCAGCAGTCACAGGGGGGGAGGTACAGATACGCAGTATTTT

cdr3_length: 20
v_call: TRBV23-1
j_call: TRBJ1-1
clone_size: .
d_call: TRBD1
cdr3_aa: CASSQSEVGQNRGWDTEAFF
cdr3_nt: TGCGCCAGCAGTCAATCGGAGGTTGGACAAAACAGGGGCTGGGACACTGAAGCTTTCTTT

cdr3_length: 16
v_call: TRBV4-3
j_call: TRBJ1-6
clone_size: .
d_call: TRBD1
cdr3_aa: CASSQRTGEVNSPLHF
cdr3_nt: TGCGCCAGCAGCCAACGGACAGGGGAGGTCAATTCACCCCTCCACTTT